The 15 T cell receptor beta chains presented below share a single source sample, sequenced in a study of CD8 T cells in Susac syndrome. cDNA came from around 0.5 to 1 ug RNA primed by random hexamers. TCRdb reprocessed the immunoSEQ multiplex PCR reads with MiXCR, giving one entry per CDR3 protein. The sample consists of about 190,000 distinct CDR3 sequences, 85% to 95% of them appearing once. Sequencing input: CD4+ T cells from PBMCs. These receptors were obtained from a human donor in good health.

DNA for the CDR3: TGTGCCAGCAGCCCAGACATCTCGTATGGCTACACCTTC. As protein: CASSPDISYGYTF. The chain is built from TRBV7-9 and TRBJ1-2; D is unresolved. The CDR3 runs 13 residues. Trimming shortened V by 5 bases and J by 5 bases, and 12 bases separated the two germline ends. Germline assignment: CDR1 SEHNR and CDR2 FQNEAQ (reference sequence).

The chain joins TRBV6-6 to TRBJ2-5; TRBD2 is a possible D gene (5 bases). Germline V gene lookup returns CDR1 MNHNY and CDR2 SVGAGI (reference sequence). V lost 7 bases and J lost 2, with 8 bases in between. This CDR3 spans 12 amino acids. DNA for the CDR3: TGTGCCAGCACGGTAGCGCAAGAGACCCAGTACTTC. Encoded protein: CASTVAQETQYF.

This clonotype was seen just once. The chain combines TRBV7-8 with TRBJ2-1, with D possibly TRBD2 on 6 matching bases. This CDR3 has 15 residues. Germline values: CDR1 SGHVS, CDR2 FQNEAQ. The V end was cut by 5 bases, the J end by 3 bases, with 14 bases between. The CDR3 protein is CASSAGPGGYNEQFF. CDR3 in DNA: TGTGCCAGCAGCGCGGGACCCGGGGGCTACAATGAGCAGTTCTTC.

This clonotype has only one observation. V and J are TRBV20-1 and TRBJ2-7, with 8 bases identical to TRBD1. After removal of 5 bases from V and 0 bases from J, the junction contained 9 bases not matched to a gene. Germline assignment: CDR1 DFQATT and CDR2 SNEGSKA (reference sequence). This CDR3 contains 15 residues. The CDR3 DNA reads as TGCAGTGCTTCCCCCGGGACAGGCCTCTCCTACGAGCAGTACGTC. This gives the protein CSASPGTGLSYEQYV.

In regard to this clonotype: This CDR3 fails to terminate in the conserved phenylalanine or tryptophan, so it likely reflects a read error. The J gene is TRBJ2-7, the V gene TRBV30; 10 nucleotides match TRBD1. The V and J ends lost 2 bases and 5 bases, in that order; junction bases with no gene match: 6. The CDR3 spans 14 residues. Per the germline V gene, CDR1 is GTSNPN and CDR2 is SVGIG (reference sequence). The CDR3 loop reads CAWSIGQGGDEQYL. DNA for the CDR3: TGTGCCTGGAGTATAGGACAGGGGGGGGACGAGCAGTACCTC.

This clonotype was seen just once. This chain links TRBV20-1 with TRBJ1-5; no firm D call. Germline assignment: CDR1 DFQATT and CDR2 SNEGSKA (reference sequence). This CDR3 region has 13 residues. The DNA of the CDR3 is TGCAGCGCCTCGGAGGCTATCAATCAGCCCCAGCATTTT. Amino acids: CSASEAINQPQHF.

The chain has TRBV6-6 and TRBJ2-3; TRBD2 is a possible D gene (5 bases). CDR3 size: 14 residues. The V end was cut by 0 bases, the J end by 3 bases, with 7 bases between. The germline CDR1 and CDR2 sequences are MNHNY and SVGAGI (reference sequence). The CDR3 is CASSYSRETDTQYF. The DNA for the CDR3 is TGTGCCAGCAGTTACTCGAGGGAAACAGATACGCAGTATTTT.

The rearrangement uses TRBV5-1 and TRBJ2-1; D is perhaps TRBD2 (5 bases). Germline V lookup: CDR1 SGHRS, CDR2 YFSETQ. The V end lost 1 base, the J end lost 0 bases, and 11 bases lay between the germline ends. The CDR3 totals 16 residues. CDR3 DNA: TGCGCCAGCAGCTTGATTGGCGGGCGCTCCTACAATGAGCAGTTCTTC. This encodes CASSLIGGRSYNEQFF.

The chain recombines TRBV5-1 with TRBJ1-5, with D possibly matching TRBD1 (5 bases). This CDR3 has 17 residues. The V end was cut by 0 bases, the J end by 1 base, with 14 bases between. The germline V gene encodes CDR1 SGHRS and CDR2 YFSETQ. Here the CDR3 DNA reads TGCGCCAGCAGCTTGGCGCCGCAGGGTTGGAGCAATCAGCCCCAGCATTTT. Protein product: CASSLAPQGWSNQPQHF.

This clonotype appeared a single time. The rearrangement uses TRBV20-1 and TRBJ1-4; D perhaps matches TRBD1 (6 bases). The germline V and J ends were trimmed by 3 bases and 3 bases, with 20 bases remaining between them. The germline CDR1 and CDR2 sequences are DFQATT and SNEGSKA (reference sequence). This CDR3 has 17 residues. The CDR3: CSARGTQRGRANEKLFF. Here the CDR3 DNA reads TGCAGTGCTAGGGGGACCCAGCGGGGGCGGGCTAATGAAAAACTGTTTTTT.

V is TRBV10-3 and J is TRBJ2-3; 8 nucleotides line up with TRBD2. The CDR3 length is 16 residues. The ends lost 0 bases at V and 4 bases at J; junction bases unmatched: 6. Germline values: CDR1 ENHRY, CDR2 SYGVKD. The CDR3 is CAISESKRGRADTQYF. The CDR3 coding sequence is TGTGCCATCAGTGAGTCGAAGCGGGGGCGCGCAGATACGCAGTATTTT.

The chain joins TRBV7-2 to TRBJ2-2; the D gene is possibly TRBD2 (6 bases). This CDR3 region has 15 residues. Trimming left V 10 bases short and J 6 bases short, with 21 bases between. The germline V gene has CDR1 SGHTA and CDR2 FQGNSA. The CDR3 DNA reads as TGTGCCACCGGTTATTCAGTGTGGGACTCCGGGGAGCTGTTTTTT. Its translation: CATGYSVWDSGELFF.

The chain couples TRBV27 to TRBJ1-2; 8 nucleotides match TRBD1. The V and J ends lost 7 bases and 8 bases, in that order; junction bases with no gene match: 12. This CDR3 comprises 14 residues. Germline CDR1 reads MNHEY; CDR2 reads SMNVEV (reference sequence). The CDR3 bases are TGTGCCAGCACCCCCCGGGACAGGCGGGGAGGCTACACCTTC. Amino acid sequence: CASTPRDRRGGYTF.

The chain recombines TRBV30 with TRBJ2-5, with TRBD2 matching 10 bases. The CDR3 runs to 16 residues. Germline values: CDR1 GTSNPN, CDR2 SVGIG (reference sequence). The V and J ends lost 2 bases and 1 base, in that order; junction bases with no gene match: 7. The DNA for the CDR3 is TGTGCCTGGAGTAAGCCTAGCGGGGGACTCCAAGAGACCCAGTACTTC. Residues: CAWSKPSGGLQETQYF.

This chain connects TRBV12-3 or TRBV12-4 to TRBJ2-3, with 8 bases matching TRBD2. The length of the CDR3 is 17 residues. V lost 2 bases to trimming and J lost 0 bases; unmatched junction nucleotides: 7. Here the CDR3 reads CASSLRLAGTSTDTQYF. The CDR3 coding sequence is TGTGCCAGCAGTTTAAGGCTAGCGGGCACTAGCACAGATACGCAGTATTTT.